Listed below are T cell receptor beta chains from one sample, sequenced in a study of OX40 agonist ivuxolimab in advanced cancers. This table comes from immunoSEQ multiplex PCR, and its TCRdb copy is limited to in-frame clones, with some not included. The table has about 86,000 clones, around 88% seen once. The material was CD4+ or CD8+ T cells sorted from blood, obtained in a trial of the OX40 agonist ivuxolimab. Receptors were obtained from an adult with an advanced solid tumor such as melanoma, head and neck, liver or kidney cancer. CDR3s include the opening cysteine and the closing phenylalanine or tryptophan. D genes are given only for firm matches. Clone size is shown for a subset of rows, as once, few, many or a class of expanded clone.

cdr3_length j_call d_call clone_size v_call cdr3_aa cdr3_nt
13 TRBJ1-3 - - TRBV4-3 CASSEASGNTIYF TGCGCCAGCAGCGAGGCCTCTGGAAACACCATATATTTT
15 TRBJ1-4 - - TRBV2 CASSEGTVENEKLFF TGTGCCAGCAGTGAAGGGACAGTTGAAAATGAAAAACTGTTTTTT
14 TRBJ2-5 TRBD1 once TRBV27 CASSFGQGRETQYF TGTGCCAGCAGTTTCGGACAGGGTAGGGAGACCCAGTACTTC
13 TRBJ2-7 - - TRBV6-5 CASSVDGFYEQYF TGTGCCAGCAGTGTGGACGGATTCTACGAGCAGTACTTC
18 TRBJ1-5 TRBD1 once TRBV10-1 CASGNDRGRLYSNQPQHF TGCGCCAGCGGAAACGACAGGGGGCGGCTTTATAGCAATCAGCCCCAGCATTTT
10 TRBJ1-2 - - TRBV11-3 CASRLRGYTF TGTGCCAGCAGGCTCCGTGGCTACACCTTC
15 TRBJ2-7 TRBD1 - TRBV6-1 CASSEAPGQGYEQYF TGTGCCAGCAGTGAAGCTCCGGGACAGGGCTACGAGCAGTACTTC
14 TRBJ1-1 TRBD1 - TRBV6-1 CASSETGVETEAFF TGTGCCAGCAGTGAAACAGGGGTTGAGACTGAAGCTTTCTTT
18 TRBJ2-5 TRBD2 - TRBV5-4 CASSRTSGGALGRETQYF TGTGCCAGCAGCCGGACTAGCGGGGGGGCCCTAGGGCGGGAGACCCAGTACTTC
16 TRBJ2-2 - - TRBV18 CASSPGKSSNTGELFF TGTGCCAGCTCACCGGGGAAATCTTCGAACACCGGGGAGCTGTTTTTT
15 TRBJ2-2 - - TRBV4-1 CASSQGQASTGELFF TGCGCCAGCAGCCAAGGACAGGCGAGCACCGGGGAGCTGTTTTTT
16 TRBJ2-7 - - TRBV18 CASSPLPLQGSYEQYF TGTGCCAGCTCCCCCCTACCCCTACAGGGCTCCTACGAGCAGTACTTC
14 TRBJ2-7 TRBD2 - TRBV7-2 CASSSRAGRAEQYF TGTGCCAGCAGCTCAAGGGCAGGGAGGGCCGAGCAGTACTTC
18 TRBJ2-1 TRBD2 - TRBV7-3 CASLKTSGRLQAYNEQFF TGTGCCAGTCTAAAAACTAGCGGGAGACTTCAGGCCTACAATGAGCAGTTCTTC
14 TRBJ1-6 - - TRBV10-2 CASSAKALNSPLHF TGCGCCAGCAGTGCTAAGGCCCTAAATTCACCCCTCCACTTT
14 TRBJ1-1 - - TRBV18 CASSPQGKDTEAFF TGTGCCAGCTCACCCCAGGGTAAGGACACTGAAGCTTTCTTT
15 TRBJ2-1 TRBD1 - TRBV7-9 CASSRDRGAGNEQFF TGTGCCAGCAGCCGGGACAGGGGCGCCGGCAATGAGCAGTTCTTC
13 TRBJ1-1 - - TRBV5-8 CASSLQGGTEAFF TGTGCCAGCAGCTTACAGGGTGGAACTGAAGCTTTCTTT
14 TRBJ2-3 TRBD1 - TRBV7-2 CASRPTGGTDTQYF TGTGCCAGCAGACCTACAGGGGGCACAGATACGCAGTATTTT
13 TRBJ2-1 - once TRBV6-6 CATTQWWGNEQFF TGTGCCACGACACAGTGGTGGGGCAATGAGCAGTTCTTC
14 TRBJ1-4 TRBD1 - TRBV5-1 CASSAGTGSEKLFF TGCGCCAGCAGCGCCGGGACAGGGAGTGAAAAACTGTTTTTT
16 TRBJ2-2 - - TRBV4-2 CASSQEQGRYTGELFF TGTGCCAGCAGCCAGGAACAGGGACGGTACACCGGGGAGCTGTTTTTT
14 TRBJ2-7 - few TRBV7-8 CASSLQRTSYEQYF TGTGCCAGCAGCTTACAGAGGACCTCCTACGAGCAGTACTTC